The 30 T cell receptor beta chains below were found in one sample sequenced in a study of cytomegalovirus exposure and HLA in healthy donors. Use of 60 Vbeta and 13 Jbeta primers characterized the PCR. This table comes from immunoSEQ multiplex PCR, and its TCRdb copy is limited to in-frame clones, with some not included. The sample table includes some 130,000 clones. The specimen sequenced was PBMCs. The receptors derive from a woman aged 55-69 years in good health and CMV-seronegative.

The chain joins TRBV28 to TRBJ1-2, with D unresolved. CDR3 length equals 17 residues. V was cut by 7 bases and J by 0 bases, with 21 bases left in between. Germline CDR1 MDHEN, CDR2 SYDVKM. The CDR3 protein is CASKLGHSGIANYGYTF. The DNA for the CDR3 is TGTGCCAGCAAACTAGGGCATTCCGGGATAGCTAACTATGGCTACACCTTC.

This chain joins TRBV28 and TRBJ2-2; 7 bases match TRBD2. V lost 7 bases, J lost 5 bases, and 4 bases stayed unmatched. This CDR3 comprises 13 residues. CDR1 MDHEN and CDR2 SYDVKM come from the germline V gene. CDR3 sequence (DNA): TGTGCCAGCACGAGCGGGGCAACCGGGGAGCTGTTTTTT. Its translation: CASTSGATGELFF. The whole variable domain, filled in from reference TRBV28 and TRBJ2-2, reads DVKVTQSSRYLVKRTGEKVFLECVQDMDHENMFWYRQDPGLGLRLIYFSYDVKMKEKGDIPEGYSVSREKKERFSLILESASTNQTSMYLCASTSGATGELFFGEGSRLTVL.

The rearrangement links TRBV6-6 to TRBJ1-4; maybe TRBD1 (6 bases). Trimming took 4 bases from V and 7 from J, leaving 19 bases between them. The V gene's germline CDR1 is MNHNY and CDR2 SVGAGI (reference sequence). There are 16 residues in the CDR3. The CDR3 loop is CASSSGLTGRAEKLFF. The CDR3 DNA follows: TGTGCCAGCAGTTCGGGGCTGACAGGAAGGGCTGAAAAACTGTTTTTT.

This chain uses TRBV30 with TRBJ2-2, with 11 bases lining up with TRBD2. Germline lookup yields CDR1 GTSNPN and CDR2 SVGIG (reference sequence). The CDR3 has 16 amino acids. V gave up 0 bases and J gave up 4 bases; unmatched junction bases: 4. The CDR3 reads CAWSVFGTSGTGELFF. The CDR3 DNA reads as TGTGCCTGGAGTGTCTTCGGGACTAGCGGCACCGGGGAGCTGTTTTTT.

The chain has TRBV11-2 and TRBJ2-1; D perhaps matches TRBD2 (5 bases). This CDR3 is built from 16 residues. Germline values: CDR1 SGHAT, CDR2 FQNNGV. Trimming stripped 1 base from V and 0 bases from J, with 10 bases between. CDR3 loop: CASSLGVGNSYNEQFF. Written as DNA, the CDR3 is TGTGCCAGCAGCTTAGGTGTCGGGAACTCCTACAATGAGCAGTTCTTC.

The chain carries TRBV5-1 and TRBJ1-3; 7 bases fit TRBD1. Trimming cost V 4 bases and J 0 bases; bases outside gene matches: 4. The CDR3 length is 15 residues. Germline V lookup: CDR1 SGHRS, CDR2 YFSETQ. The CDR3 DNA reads TGCGCCAGCAGCGCCGGGACAGACTCTGGAAACACCATATATTTT. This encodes CASSAGTDSGNTIYF.

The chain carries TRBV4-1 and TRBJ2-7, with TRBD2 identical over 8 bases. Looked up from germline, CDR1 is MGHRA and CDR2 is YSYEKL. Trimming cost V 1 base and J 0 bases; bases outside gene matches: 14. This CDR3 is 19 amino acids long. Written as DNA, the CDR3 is TGCGCCAGCAGCCAAGCGAACGGCGGACTAGCTGCGAGCTCCTACGAGCAGTACTTC. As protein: CASSQANGGLAASSYEQYF.

This CDR3 reads CASSYSGDRAYEQYF. DNA for the CDR3: TGTGCCAGCAGTTACTCGGGGGACAGGGCCTACGAGCAGTACTTC. The gene calls are TRBV6-5 and TRBJ2-7; TRBD1 agrees at 9 bases. Per germline, CDR1 MNHEY and CDR2 SVGAGI. CDR3 length: 15 amino acids. V shed 0 bases and J 2 bases; nucleotides not matched to a gene: 2.

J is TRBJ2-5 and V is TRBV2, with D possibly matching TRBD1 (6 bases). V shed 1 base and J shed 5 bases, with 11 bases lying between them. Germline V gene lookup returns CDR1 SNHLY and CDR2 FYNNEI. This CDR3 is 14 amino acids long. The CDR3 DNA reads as TGTGCCAGCAGTGAAGTGGGGGCCGTGGAGACCCAGTACTTC. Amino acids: CASSEVGAVETQYF. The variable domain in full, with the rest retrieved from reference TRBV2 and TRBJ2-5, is EPEVTQTPSHQVTQMGQEVILRCVPISNHLYFYWYRQILGQKVEFLVSFYNNEISEKSEIFDDQFSVERPDGSNFTLKIRSTKLEDSAMYFCASSEVGAVETQYFGPGTRLLVL.

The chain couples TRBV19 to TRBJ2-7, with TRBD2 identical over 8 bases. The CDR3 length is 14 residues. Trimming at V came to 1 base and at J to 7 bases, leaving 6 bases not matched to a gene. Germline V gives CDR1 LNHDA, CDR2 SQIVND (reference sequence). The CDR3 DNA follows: TGTGCCAGTAGTATAGCGGGAGGGCCAGGGGAGCAGTACTTC. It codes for CASSIAGGPGEQYF. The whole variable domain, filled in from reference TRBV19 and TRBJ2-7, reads DGGITQSPKYLFRKEGQNVTLSCEQNLNHDAMYWYRQDPGQGLRLIYYSQIVNDFQKGDIAEGYSVSREKKESFPLTVTSAQKNPTAFYLCASSIAGGPGEQYFGPGTRLTVT.

CDR3 DNA sequence: TGTGCCAGCAGCCATACGGACAGGGACGTCACCGGGGAGCTGTTTTTT. Its translation is CASSHTDRDVTGELFF. The chain has TRBV14 and TRBJ2-2; 8 bases fit TRBD1. V was clipped by 3 bases and J by 4 bases; unmatched bases: 7. The CDR3 consists of 16 residues. Germline loops: CDR1 SGHDN, CDR2 FVKESK.

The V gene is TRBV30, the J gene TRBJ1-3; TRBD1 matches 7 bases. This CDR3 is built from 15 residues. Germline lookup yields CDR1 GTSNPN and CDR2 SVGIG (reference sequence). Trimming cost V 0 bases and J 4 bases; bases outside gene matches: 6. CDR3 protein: CAWSVGQGVGNTIYF. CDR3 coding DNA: TGTGCCTGGAGTGTAGGCCAGGGGGTCGGAAACACCATATATTTT.

DNA of the CDR3: TGTGCCAGCAGCCCCGCCGGGAGGGCGATTATGGAGACCCAGTACTTC. As protein: CASSPAGRAIMETQYF. The chain carries TRBV5-4 and TRBJ2-5; 8 bases align to TRBD2. V shed 4 bases, J shed 5 bases, and the junction held 13 bases outside the gene matches. This CDR3 spans 16 amino acids. Germline assignment: CDR1 SGHNT and CDR2 YYREEE (reference sequence). Full variable domain (remainder filled in from reference TRBV5-4 and TRBJ2-5): ETGVTQSPTHLIKTRGQQVTLRCSSQSGHNTVSWYQQALGQGPQFIFQYYREEENGRGNFPPRFSGLQFPNYSSELNVNALELDDSALYLCASSPAGRAIMETQYFGPGTRLLVL.

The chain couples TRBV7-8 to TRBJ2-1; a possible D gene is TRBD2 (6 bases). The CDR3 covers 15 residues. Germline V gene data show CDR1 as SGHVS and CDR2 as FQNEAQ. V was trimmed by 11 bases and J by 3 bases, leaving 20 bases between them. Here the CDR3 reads CAGTSSPSDYNEQFF. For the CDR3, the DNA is TGTGCCGGCACCTCAAGCCCTAGCGACTACAATGAGCAGTTCTTC.

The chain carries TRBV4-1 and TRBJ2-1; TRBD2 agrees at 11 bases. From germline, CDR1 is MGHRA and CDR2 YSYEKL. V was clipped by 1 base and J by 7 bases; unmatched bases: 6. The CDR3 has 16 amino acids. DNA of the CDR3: TGCGCCAGCAGCCAAGTAGCTAGCGGGGGGAGGAATGAGCAGTTCTTC. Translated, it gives CASSQVASGGRNEQFF.

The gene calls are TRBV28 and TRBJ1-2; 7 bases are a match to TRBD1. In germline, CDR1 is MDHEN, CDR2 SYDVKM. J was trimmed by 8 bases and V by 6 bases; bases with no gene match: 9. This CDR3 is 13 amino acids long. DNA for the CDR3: TGTGCCAGCAGGGCACGACAGGGTACAGGCTACACCTTC. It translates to CASRARQGTGYTF.

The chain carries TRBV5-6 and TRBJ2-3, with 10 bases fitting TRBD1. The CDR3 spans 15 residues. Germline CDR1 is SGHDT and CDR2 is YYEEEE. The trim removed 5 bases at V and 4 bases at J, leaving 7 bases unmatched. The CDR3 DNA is TGTGCCAGCAGTCTGGGACAGGGGAGTTCAGATACGCAGTATTTT. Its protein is CASSLGQGSSDTQYF.

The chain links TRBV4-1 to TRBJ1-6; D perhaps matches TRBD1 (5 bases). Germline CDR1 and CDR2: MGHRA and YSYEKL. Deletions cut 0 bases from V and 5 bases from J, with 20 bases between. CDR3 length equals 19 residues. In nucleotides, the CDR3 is TGCGCCAGCAGCCAAGATCCTGTCCGCGGGACGGTTAATAATTCACCCCTCCACTTT. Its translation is CASSQDPVRGTVNNSPLHF.

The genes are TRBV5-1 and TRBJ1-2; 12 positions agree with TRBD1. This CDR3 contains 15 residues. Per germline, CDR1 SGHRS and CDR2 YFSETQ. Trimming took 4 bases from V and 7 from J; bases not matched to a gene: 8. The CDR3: CASSPGQGAISGYTF. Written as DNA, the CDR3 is TGCGCCAGCAGCCCGGGACAGGGGGCTATTTCTGGCTACACCTTC. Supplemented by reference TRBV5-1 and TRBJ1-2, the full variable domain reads KAGVTQTPRYLIKTRGQQVTLSCSPISGHRSVSWYQQTPGQGLQFLFEYFSETQRNKGNFPGRFSGRQFSNSRSEMNVSTLELGDSALYLCASSPGQGAISGYTFGSGTRLTVV.

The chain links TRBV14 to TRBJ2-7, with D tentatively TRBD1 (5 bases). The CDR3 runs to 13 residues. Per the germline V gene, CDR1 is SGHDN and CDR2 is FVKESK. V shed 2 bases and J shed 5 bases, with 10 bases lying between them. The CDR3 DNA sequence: TGTGCCAGCAGCCAACAGGGATCCCACGAGCAGTACTTC. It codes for CASSQQGSHEQYF.

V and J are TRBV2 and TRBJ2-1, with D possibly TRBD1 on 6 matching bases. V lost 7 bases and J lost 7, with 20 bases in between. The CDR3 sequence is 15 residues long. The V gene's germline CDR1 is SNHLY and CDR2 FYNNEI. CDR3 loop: CASKQETGRRNEQFF. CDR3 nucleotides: TGTGCCAGCAAACAGGAGACAGGTCGTAGGAATGAGCAGTTCTTC.

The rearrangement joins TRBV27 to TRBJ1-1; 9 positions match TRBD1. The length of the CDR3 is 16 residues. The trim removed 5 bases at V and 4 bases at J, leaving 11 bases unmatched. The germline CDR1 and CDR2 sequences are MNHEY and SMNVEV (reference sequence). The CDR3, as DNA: TGTGCCAGCAGTCCCGACAGGGGGGCGGCCCTCACTGAAGCTTTCTTT. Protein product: CASSPDRGAALTEAFF.

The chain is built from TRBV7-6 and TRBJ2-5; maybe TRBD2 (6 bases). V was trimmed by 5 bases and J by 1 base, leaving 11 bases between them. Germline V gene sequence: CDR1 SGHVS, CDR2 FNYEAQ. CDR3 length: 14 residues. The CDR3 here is CASSRDSGQETQYF. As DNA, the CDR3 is TGTGCCAGCAGCCGGGATAGCGGCCAAGAGACCCAGTACTTC. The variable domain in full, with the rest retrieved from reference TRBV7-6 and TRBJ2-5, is GAGVSQSPRYKVTKRGQDVALRCDPISGHVSLYWYRQALGQGPEFLTYFNYEAQQDKSGLPNDRFSAERPEGSISTLTIQRTEQRDSAMYRCASSRDSGQETQYFGPGTRLLVL.

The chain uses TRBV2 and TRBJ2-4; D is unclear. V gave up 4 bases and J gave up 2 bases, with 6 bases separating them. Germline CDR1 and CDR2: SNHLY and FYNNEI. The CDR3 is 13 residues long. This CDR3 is CASSGQTKNIQYF. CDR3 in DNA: TGTGCCAGCAGTGGGCAAACCAAAAACATTCAGTACTTC.

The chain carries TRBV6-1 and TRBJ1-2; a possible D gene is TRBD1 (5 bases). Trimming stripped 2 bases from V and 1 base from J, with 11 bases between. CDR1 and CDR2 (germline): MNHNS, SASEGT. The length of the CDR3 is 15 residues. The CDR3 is CASSEPGLINYGYTF. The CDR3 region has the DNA TGTGCCAGCAGTGAACCAGGGCTAATTAACTATGGCTACACCTTC.

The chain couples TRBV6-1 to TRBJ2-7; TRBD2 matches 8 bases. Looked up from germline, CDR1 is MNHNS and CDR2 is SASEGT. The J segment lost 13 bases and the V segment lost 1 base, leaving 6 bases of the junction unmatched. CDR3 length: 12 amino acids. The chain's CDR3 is CASSEGRGLVYF. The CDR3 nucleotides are TGTGCCAGCAGTGAAGGAAGGGGACTAGTCTACTTC.

CDR3 in amino acids: CASSSTGPNSSGNTIYF. Here the CDR3 DNA reads TGCGCCAGCAGCTCGACAGGGCCGAACAGCTCTGGAAACACCATATATTTT. This chain links TRBV5-1 with TRBJ1-3; 7 bases line up with TRBD1. In germline, CDR1 is SGHRS, CDR2 YFSETQ. Trimming removed 3 bases from V and 0 bases from J; junction bases left unmatched: 9. The CDR3 spans 17 residues.

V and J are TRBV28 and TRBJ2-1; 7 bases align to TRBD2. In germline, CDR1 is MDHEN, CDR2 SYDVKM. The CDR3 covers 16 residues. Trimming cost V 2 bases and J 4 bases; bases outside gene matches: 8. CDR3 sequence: CASSLGVRGSYNEQFF. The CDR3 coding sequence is TGTGCCAGCAGTTTAGGGGTGCGGGGGAGTTACAATGAGCAGTTCTTC.

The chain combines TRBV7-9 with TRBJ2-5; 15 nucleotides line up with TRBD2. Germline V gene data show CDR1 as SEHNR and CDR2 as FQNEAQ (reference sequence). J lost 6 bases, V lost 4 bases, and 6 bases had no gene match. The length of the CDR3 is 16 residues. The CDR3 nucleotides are TGTGCCAGCAGCTCCCGGACTAGCGGGGGGGCGAAGACCCAGTACTTC. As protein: CASSSRTSGGAKTQYF.

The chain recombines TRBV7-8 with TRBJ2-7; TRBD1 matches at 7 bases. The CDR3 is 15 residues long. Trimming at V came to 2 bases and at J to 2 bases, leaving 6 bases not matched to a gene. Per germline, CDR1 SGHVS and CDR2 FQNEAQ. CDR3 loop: CASSLFQGVAYEQYF. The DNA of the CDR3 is TGTGCCAGCAGCTTATTTCAGGGGGTCGCCTACGAGCAGTACTTC.